The rows below give T cell receptor beta chains drawn from one sample of a study of CD8 T cells in ankylosing spondylitis. TCRdb independently ran MiXCR on the 5' RACE reads; one entry per CDR3 protein. The table includes fewer than 200,000 distinct CDR3 sequences, roughly 10% detected once. Sequenced input: blood, either unsorted or a sorted T cell fraction (not recorded which). All receptors derive from a female donor with ankylosing spondylitis or in good health (not recorded which). Both conserved end residues are part of each CDR3. The D gene is left open where the match is weak. A clone size is listed for some rows: how often the clone was seen (once, few, many), or a class if it is expanded.

clone_size d_call j_call v_call cdr3_nt cdr3_aa
NA TRBD2 TRBJ2-7 TRBV20-1 TGCAGTGCTCGTTCTCTAGCGGAGGGCTACGAGCAGTACTTC CSARSLAEGYEQYF
many NA TRBJ1-4 TRBV4-3 TGCGCCAGCAGCCAAGACGGGGGGCAGGAAAAACTGTTTTTT CASSQDGGQEKLFF
few NA TRBJ2-5 TRBV7-9 TGTGCCAGCAGCTCGCCCCGGGGGTACCAAGAGACCCAGTACTTC CASSSPRGYQETQYF
NA NA TRBJ1-1 TRBV5-6 TGTGCCAGCAGCGCCCCGACAGCGTTGAACACTGAAGCTTTCTTT CASSAPTALNTEAFF
many NA TRBJ2-1 TRBV4-2 TGTGCCAGCAGTCCCAGCGGGTTTCTCTACAATGAGCAGTTCTTC CASSPSGFLYNEQFF
few NA TRBJ1-1 TRBV6-5 TGTGCCAGCAGTTACTCGAATGGGGGTGAAGCTTTCTTT CASSYSNGGEAFF
NA TRBD2 TRBJ2-3 TRBV29-1 TGCAGCGTTGAATATGTAGCGGGAGGGCCGAATACGCAGTATTTT CSVEYVAGGPNTQYF
many NA TRBJ1-1 TRBV7-8 TGTGCCAGCAGCTTAGGTACCTCAGGCAGTGAAGCTTTCTTT CASSLGTSGSEAFF
NA NA TRBJ2-5 TRBV9 TGTGCCAGCAGCGTAGGAACACAAGAGACCCAGTACTTC CASSVGTQETQYF
few TRBD2 TRBJ2-1 TRBV30 TGTGCCTGGAGTGTCGGACTAGCGAGCTCCTACAATGAGCAGTTCTTC CAWSVGLASSYNEQFF
few TRBD2 TRBJ2-1 TRBV7-9 TGTGCCAGCAGTTCTGCCGGGACTAGCGAGCTGGGTGAGCAGTTCTTC CASSSAGTSELGEQFF
many NA TRBJ2-7 TRBV10-3 TGTGCCATCGGGGCTAATGGGGGGCAGTACTTC CAIGANGGQYF